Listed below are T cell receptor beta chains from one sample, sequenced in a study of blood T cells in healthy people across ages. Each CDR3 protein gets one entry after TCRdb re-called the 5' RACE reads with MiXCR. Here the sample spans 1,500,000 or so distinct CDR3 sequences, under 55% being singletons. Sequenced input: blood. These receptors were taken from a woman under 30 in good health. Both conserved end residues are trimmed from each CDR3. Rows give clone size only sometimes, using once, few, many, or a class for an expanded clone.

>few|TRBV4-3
ASSHPGGGLSYT
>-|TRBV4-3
ASRHSSGGAWEQF
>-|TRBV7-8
ASSLFQGGAYEQY
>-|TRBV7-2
ASSSDRARETQY
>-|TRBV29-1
SVEEGRGVSYNEQF
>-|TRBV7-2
ASSLVARLAFADTQY
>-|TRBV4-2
ASSHRGREEEQF
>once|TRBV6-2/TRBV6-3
ASSYDASSSYERY
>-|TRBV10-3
AISGGLAYEQY
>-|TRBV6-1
ASSEQGFYGYT
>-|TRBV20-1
SANAEVGYGYT
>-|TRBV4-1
ASSLVRSNQPQH
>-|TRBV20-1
SAGGTGYTDMQY
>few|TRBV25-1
ASRDRYTDTQY
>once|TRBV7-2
ASSLVAGYNEKLF
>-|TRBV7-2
ASSSWTSGSRQF
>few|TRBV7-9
ASSQDLNQETQY
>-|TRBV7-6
ASSPRGSSGYGYT
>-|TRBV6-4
AGSDGRSYGYT
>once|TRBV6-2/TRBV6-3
ASSSPDSIMNAEAF
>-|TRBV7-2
AGSSTFGTSGSYEQF
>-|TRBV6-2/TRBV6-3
ASTLAGGPPYEQY
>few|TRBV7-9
ASSLGSWVGEQY
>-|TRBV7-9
ASSFTGSSYYGYT
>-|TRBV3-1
ASSQESGYYGYT
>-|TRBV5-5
ASSLALAGASETQY
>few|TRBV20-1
SASRTRVYNEQF
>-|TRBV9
ASSGVTGRTDAQY
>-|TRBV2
ASKSDRGFRF
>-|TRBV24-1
ATSDLTGRGYNEQY
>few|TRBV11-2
ASSSLGLRFSTDTQY
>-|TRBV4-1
ASSQVGLQPQH
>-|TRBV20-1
SARTRRTVNTNKQY
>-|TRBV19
ASSILGRSYEQY
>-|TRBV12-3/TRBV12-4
ASSSGTSAYNEQY
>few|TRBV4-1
ASSQDLGRGLTYEQY
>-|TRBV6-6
ASWRAGASNQPQH
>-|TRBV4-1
ASSQGRRGNNEQF
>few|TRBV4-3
ASSHVPSSYNEQF
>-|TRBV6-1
ASDDQDRGSQPQH
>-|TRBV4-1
ASSHAKGSYEQY
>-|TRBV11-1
ASRPNPGQGANEQF
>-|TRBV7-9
ASSAWTPSYNEQF
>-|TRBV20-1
SARDQRGWNTEAF
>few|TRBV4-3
ASSQDRWGRRPQH
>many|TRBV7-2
ASSLDRVYEQY
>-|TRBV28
ASSLRTGMKIDEQF
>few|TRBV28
ASSLIPGATYEQY
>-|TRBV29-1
SAVRGATDTRY
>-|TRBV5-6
ASSLRTGMDSNQPQH
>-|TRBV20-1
SASENEKLF
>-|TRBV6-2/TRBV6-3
ASSYPELAGGRNEQF
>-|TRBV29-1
SVVNTGDYGYT
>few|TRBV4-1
ASSQTGDGTDTQY
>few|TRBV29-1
SVEKGSNSY